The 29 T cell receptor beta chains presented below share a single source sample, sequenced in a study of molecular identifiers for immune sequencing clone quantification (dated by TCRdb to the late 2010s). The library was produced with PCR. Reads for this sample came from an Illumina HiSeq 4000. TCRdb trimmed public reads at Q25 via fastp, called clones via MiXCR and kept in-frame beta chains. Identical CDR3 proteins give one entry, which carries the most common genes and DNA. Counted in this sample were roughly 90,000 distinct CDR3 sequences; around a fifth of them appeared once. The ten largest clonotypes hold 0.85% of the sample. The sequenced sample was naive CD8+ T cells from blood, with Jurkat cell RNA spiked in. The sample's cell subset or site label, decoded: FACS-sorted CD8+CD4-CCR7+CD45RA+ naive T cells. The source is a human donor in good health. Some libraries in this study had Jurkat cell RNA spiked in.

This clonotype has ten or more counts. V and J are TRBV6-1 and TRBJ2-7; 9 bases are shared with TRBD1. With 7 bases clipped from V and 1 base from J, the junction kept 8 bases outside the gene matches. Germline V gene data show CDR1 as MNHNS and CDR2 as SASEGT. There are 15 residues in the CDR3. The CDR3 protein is CASTNRQGVSYEQYF. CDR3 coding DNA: TGTGCCAGCACCAATCGACAGGGGGTTTCCTACGAGCAGTACTTC.

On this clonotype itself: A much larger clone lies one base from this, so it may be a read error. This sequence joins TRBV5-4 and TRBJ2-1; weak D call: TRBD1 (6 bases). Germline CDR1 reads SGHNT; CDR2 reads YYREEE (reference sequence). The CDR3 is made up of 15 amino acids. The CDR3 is CASSKPGQPNNEQSF. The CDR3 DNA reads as TGTGCCAGCAGCAAACCGGGACAACCCAACAATGAGCAGTCCTTC.

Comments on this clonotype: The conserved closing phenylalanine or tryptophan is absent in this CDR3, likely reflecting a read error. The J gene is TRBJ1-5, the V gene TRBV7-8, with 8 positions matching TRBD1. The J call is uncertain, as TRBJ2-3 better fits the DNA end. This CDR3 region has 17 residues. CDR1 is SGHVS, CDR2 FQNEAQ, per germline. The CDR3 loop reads CASSLIQGQVYNQPQYS. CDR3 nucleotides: TGTGCCAGCAGCTTAATTCAGGGACAGGTGTACAATCAGCCCCAGTATTCT.

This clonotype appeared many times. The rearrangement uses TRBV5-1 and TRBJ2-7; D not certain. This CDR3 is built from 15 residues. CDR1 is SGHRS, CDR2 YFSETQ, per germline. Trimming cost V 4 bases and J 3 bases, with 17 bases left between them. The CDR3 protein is CASSPDKPPFYEQYF. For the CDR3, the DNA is TGCGCCAGCAGCCCCGACAAGCCACCCTTCTACGAGCAGTACTTC. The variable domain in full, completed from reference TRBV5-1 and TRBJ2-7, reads KAGVTQTPRYLIKTRGQQVTLSCSPISGHRSVSWYQQTPGQGLQFLFEYFSETQRNKGNFPGRFSGRQFSNSRSEMNVSTLELGDSALYLCASSPDKPPFYEQYFGPGTRLTVT.

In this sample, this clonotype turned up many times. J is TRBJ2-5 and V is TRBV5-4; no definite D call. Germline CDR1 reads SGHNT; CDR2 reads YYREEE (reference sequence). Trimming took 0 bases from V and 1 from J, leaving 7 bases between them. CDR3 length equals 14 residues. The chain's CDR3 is CASSLGSSQETQYF. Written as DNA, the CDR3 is TGTGCCAGCAGCTTGGGCTCTAGCCAAGAGACCCAGTACTTC.

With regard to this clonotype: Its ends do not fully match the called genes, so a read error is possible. The CDR3 coding sequence is TGTGCCAGCAGAGGACTATCCAGCTCCTACAATGGGCAGTTCTTC. Translated: CASRGLSSSYNGQFF. The chain joins TRBV28 to TRBJ2-1; TRBD2 is a possible D gene (6 bases). This CDR3 has 15 residues. Germline V lookup: CDR1 MDHEN, CDR2 SYDVKM.

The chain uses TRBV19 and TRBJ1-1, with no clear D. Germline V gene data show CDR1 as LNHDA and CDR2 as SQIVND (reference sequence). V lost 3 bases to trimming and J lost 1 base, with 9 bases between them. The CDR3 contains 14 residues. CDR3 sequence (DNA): TGTGCCAGTAGTATCAGTCTTCGGAACACTGAAGCTTTCTTT. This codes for CASSISLRNTEAFF.

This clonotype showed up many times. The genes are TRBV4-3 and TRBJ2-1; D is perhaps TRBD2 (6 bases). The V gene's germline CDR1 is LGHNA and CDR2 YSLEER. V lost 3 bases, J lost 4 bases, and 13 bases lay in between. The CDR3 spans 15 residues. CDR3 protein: CASSQNSGVYNEQFF. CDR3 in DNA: TGCGCCAGCAGCCAGAATAGCGGAGTATACAATGAGCAGTTCTTC.

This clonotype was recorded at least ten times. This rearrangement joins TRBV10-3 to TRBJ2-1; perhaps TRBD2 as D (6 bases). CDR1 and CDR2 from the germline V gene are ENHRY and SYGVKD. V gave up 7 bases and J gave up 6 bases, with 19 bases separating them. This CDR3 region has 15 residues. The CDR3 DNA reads TGTGCCATCACTAGCGACCCATCCGGCGGCAATGAGCAGTTCTTC. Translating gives CAITSDPSGGNEQFF.

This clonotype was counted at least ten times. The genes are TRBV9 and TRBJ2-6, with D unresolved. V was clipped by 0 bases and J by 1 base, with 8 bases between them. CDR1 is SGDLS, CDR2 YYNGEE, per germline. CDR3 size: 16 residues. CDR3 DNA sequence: TGTGCCAGCAGCGTAGCTCATATTTCTGGGGCCAACGTCCTGACTTTC. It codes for CASSVAHISGANVLTF.

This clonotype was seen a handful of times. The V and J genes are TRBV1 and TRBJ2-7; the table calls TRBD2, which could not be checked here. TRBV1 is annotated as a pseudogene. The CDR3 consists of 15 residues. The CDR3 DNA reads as TGCACCAGCCCCCGGCACTTAGCGCTATCCTACGAGCAGTACTTC. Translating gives CTSPRHLALSYEQYF.

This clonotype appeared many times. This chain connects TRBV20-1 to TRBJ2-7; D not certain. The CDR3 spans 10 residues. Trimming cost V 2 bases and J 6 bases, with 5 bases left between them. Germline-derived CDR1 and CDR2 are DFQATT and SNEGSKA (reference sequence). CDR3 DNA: TGCAGTGCTAGACTAAGCGAGCAGTACTTC. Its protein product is CSARLSEQYF.

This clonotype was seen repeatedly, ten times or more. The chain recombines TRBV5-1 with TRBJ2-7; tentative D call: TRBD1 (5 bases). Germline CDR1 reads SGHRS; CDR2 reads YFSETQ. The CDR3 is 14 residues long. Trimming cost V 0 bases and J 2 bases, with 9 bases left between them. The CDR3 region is CASSLEGSPYEQYF. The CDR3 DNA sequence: TGCGCCAGCAGCTTGGAGGGGTCCCCCTACGAGCAGTACTTC.

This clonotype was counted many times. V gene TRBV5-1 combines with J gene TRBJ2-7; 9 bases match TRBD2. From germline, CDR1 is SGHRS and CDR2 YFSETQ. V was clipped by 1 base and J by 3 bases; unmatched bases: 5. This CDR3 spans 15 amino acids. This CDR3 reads CASSLRAGGFYEQYF. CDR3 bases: TGCGCCAGCAGCTTGAGAGCGGGGGGCTTCTACGAGCAGTACTTC. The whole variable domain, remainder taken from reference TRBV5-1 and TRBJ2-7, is KAGVTQTPRYLIKTRGQQVTLSCSPISGHRSVSWYQQTPGQGLQFLFEYFSETQRNKGNFPGRFSGRQFSNSRSEMNVSTLELGDSALYLCASSLRAGGFYEQYFGPGTRLTVT.

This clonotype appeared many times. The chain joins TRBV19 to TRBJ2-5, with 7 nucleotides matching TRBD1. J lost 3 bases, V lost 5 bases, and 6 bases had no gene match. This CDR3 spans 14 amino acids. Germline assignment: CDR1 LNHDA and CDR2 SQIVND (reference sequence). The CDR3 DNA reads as TGTGCCAGTAGTGGGACAGACATCGAAGAGACCCAGTACTTC. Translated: CASSGTDIEETQYF.

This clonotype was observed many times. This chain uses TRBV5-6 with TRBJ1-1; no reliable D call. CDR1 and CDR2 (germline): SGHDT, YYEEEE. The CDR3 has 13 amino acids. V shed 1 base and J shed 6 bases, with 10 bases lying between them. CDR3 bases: TGTGCCAGCAGCTTGAGCATAGAATCTGAAGCTTTCTTT. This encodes CASSLSIESEAFF.

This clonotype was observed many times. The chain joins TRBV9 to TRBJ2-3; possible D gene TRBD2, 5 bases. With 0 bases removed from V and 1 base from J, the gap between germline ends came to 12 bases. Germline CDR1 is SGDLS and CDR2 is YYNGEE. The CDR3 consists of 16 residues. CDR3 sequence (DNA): TGTGCCAGCAGCGTAGAGAGGGAAAGCGGCACAGATACGCAGTATTTT. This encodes CASSVERESGTDTQYF.

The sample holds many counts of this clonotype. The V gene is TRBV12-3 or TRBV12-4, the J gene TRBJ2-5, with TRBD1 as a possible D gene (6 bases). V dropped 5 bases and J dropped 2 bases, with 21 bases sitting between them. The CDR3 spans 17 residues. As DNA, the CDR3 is TGTGCCAGCAGTGGGGGCCCTTTGAAGCGAGCTCAAGAGACCCAGTACTTC. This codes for CASSGGPLKRAQETQYF.

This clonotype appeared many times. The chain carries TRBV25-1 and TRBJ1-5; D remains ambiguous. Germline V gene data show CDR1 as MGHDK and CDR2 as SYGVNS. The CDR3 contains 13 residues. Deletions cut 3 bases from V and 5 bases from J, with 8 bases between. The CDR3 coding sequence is TGTGCCAGCAGTGAGATGGGCGATCAGCCCCAGCATTTT. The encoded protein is CASSEMGDQPQHF.

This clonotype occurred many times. CDR3 loop: CASSLDPGPNTEAFF. CDR3 nucleotides: TGCGCCAGCAGCTTGGATCCGGGGCCAAACACTGAAGCTTTCTTT. The chain is built from TRBV5-1 and TRBJ1-1; D possibly corresponds to TRBD1 (5 bases). V was cut by 0 bases and J by 2 bases, with 11 bases left in between. The CDR3 length is 15 residues. Germline V CDR1 and CDR2: SGHRS, YFSETQ. The complete variable domain, with remaining parts taken from reference TRBV5-1 and TRBJ1-1, reads KAGVTQTPRYLIKTRGQQVTLSCSPISGHRSVSWYQQTPGQGLQFLFEYFSETQRNKGNFPGRFSGRQFSNSRSEMNVSTLELGDSALYLCASSLDPGPNTEAFFGQGTRLTVV.

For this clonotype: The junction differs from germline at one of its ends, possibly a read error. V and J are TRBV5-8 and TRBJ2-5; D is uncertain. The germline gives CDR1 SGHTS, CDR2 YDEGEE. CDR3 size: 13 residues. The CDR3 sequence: CASGLRGKETQHF. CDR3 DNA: TGTGCCAGCGGCTTACGCGGAAAAGAGACCCAGCACTTC. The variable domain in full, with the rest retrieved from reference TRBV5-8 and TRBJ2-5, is EAGVTQSPTHLIKTRGQQATLRCSPISGHTSVYWYQQALGLGLQFLLWYDEGEERNRGNFPPRFSGRQFPNYSSELNVNALELEDSALYLCASGLRGKETQHFGPGTRLLVL.

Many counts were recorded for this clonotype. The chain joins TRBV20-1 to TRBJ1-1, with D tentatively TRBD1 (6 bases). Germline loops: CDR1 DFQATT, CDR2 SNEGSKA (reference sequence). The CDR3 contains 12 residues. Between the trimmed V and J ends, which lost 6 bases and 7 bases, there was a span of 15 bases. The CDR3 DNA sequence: TGCAGTGCGCATCAACAGGGAGTTGAAGCTTTCTTT. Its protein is CSAHQQGVEAFF.

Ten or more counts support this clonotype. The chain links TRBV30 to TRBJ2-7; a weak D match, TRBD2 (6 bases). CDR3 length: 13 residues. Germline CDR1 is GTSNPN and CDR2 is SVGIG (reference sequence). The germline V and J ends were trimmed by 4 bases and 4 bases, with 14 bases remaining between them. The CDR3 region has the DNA TGTGCCTGGACGATGAATAGCGGATACGAGCAGTACTTC. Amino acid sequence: CAWTMNSGYEQYF.

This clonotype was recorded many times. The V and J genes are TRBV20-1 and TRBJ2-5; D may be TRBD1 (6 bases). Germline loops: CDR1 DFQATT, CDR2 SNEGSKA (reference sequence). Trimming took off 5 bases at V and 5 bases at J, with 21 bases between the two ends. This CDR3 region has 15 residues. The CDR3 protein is CSAPDRDTIGETQYF. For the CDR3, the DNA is TGCAGTGCTCCCGACCGGGACACCATTGGGGAGACCCAGTACTTC.

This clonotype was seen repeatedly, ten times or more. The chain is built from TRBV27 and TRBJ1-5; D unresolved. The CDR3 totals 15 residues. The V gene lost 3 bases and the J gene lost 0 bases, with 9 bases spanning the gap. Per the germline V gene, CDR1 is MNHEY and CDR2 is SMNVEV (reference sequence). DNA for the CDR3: TGTGCCAGCAGTTTTTCTGGTTATAGCAATCAGCCCCAGCATTTT. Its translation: CASSFSGYSNQPQHF.

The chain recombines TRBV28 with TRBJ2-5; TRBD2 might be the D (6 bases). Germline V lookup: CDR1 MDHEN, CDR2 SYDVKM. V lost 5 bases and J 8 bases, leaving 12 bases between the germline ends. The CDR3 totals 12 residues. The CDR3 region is CASSGTGATQYF. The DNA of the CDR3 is TGTGCCAGCAGTGGGACTGGAGCAACCCAGTACTTC.

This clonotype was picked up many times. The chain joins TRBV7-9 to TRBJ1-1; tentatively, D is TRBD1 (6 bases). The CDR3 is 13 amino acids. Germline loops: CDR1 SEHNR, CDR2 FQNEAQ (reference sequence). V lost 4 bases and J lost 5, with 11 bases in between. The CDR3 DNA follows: TGTGCCAGCAGCTATACGCAGGGGACTGAAGCTTTCTTT. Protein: CASSYTQGTEAFF.

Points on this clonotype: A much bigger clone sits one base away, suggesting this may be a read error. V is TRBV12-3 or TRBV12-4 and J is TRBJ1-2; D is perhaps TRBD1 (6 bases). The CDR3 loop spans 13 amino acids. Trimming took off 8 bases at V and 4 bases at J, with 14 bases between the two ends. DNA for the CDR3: TGTGCCAGCGGCACACAGGGATTCTATGGCTACACCTTC. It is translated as CASGTQGFYGYTF.

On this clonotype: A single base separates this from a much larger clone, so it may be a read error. DNA of the CDR3: TGTGCCAGCGGCGAGGCTAGCTCCTCCTACGAGCAGTACTTC. This sequence encodes CASGEASSSYEQYF. The chain carries TRBV2 and TRBJ2-7; D may be TRBD2 (5 bases). The CDR3 covers 14 residues. V lost 8 bases to trimming and J lost 0 bases, with 14 bases between them. CDR1 and CDR2 (germline): SNHLY, FYNNEI.